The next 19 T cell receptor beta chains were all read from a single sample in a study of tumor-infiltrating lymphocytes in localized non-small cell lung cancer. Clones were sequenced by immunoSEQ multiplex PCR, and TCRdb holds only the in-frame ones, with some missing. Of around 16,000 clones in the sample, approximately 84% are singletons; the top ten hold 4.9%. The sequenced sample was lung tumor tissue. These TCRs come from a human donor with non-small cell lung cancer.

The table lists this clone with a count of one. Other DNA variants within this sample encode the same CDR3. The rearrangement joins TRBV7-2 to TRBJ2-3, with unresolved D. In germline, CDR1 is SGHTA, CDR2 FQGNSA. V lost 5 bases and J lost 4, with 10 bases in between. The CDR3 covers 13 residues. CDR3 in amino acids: CASSPLSPDTQYF. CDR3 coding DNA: TGTGCCAGCAGCCCCTTAAGTCCAGATACGCAGTATTTT. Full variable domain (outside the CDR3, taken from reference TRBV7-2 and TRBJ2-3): GAGVSQSPSNKVTEKGKDVELRCDPISGHTALYWYRQSLGQGLEFLIYFQGNSAPDKSGLPSDRFSAERTGGSVSTLTIQRTQQEDSAVYLCASSPLSPDTQYFGPGTRLTVL.

CDR3 DNA sequence: TGCGCCAGCAGCTCGGGACTAGCGGGGAACTCCTACGAGCAGTACTTC. Translated: CASSSGLAGNSYEQYF. V is TRBV5-1 and J is TRBJ2-7; 13 nucleotides align to TRBD2. The CDR3 loop spans 16 amino acids. The trim removed 3 bases at V and 0 bases at J, leaving 3 bases unmatched. Germline V lookup: CDR1 SGHRS, CDR2 YFSETQ. The full variable domain, in which reference TRBV5-1 and TRBJ2-7 provide the parts outside the CDR3, is KAGVTQTPRYLIKTRGQQVTLSCSPISGHRSVSWYQQTPGQGLQFLFEYFSETQRNKGNFPGRFSGRQFSNSRSEMNVSTLELGDSALYLCASSSGLAGNSYEQYFGPGTRLTVT.

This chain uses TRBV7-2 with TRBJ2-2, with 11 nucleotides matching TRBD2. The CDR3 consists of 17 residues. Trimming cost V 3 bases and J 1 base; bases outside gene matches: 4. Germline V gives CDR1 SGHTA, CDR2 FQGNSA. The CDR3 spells CASSFLAGGMNTGELFF. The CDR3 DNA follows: TGTGCCAGCAGCTTCTTAGCGGGGGGGATGAACACCGGGGAGCTGTTTTTT. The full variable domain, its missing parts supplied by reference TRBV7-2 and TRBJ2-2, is GAGVSQSPSNKVTEKGKDVELRCDPISGHTALYWYRQSLGQGLEFLIYFQGNSAPDKSGLPSDRFSAERTGGSVSTLTIQRTQQEDSAVYLCASSFLAGGMNTGELFFGEGSRLTVL.

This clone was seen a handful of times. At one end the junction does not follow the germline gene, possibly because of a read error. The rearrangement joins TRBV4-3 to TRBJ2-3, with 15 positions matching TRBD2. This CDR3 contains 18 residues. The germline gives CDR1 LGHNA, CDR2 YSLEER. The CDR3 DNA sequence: TGCGCCAGCAGCCAAGATTCGGGATTGATCGGGACTAGCGGGGGGCCCCTTTTT. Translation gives CASSQDSGLIGTSGGPLF.

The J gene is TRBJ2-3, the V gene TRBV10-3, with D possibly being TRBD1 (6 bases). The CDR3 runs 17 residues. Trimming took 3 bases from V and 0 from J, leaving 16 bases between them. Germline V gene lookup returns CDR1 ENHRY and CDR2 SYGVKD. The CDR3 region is CAISDRSLGGSTDTQYF. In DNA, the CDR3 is TGTGCCATCAGTGACCGGTCGTTAGGGGGAAGCACAGATACGCAGTATTTT.

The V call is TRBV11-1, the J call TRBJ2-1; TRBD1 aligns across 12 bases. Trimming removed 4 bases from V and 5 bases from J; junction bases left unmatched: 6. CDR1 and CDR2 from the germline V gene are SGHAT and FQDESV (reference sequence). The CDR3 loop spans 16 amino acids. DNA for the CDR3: TGTGCCAGCAGCTCCCCGGGGGACAGGGGGCACAATGAGCAGTTCTTC. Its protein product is CASSSPGDRGHNEQFF.

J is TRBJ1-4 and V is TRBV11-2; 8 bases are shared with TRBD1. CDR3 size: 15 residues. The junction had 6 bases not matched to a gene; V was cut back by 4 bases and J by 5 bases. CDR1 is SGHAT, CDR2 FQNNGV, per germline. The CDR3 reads CASSSTGALNEKLFF. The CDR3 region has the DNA TGTGCCAGCAGCTCGACAGGGGCCCTCAATGAAAAACTGTTTTTT.

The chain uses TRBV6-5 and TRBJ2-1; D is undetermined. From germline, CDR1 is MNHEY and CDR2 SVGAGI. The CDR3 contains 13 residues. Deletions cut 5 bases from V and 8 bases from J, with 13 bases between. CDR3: CASSPTLSHEQFF. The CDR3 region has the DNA TGTGCCAGCAGTCCTACTCTCTCCCATGAGCAGTTCTTC.

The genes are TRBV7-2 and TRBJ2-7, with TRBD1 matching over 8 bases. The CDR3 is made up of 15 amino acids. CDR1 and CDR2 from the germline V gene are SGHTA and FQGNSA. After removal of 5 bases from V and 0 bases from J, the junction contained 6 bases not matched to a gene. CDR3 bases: TGTGCCAGCAGCAAACAGGGGGGCCTCTCCTACGAGCAGTACTTC. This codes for CASSKQGGLSYEQYF.

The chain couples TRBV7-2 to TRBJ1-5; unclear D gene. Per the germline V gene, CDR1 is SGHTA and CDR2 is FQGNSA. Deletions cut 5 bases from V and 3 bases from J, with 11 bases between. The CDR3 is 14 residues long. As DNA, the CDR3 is TGTGCCAGCAGCCGGAACAGTGCCAATCAGCCCCAGCATTTT. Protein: CASSRNSANQPQHF.

The CDR3 DNA is TGTGCCAGCAGCCCTAGGGGACAGGGGGCTTCCAGCTCCTACGAGCAGTACTTC. Amino acid sequence: CASSPRGQGASSSYEQYF. J is TRBJ2-7 and V is TRBV7-2; 12 nucleotides line up with TRBD1. Germline CDR1 and CDR2: SGHTA and FQGNSA. CDR3 length equals 18 residues. After removal of 5 bases from V and 0 bases from J, the junction contained 11 bases not matched to a gene.

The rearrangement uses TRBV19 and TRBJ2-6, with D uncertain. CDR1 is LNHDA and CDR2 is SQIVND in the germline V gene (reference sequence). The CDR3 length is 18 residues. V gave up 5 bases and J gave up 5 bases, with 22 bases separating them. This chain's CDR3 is CASSRYSKSQSRANVLTF. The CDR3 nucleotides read TGTGCCAGTAGTCGCTATTCGAAATCACAAAGTCGGGCCAACGTCCTGACTTTC.

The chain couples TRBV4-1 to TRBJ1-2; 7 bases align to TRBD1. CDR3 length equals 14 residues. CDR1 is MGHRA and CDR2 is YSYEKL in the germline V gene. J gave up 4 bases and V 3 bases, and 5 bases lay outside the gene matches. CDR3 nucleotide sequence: TGCGCCAGCAGCCAGCCGGGACAGCGCTATGGCTACACCTTC. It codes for CASSQPGQRYGYTF.

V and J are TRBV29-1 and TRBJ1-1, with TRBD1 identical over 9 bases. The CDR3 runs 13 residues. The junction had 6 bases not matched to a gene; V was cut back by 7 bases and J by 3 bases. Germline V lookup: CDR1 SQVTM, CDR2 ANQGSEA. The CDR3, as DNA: TGCAGCGGATCGGGACAGGGAGACACTGAAGCTTTCTTT. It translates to CSGSGQGDTEAFF.

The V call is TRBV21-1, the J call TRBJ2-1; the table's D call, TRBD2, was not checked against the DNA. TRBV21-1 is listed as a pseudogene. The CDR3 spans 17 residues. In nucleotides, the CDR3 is TGTGCCAGCAGCAACCGGACTAGCGGGAGGGGGCTCGGGGAGCAGTTCTTC. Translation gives CASSNRTSGRGLGEQFF.

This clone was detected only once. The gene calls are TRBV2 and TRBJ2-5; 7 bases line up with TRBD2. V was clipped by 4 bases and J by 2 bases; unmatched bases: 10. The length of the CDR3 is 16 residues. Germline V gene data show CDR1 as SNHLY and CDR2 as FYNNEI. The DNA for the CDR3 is TGTGCCAGCAGTGTGCCAGCGGGGATCCCACAAGAGACCCAGTACTTC. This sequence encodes CASSVPAGIPQETQYF.

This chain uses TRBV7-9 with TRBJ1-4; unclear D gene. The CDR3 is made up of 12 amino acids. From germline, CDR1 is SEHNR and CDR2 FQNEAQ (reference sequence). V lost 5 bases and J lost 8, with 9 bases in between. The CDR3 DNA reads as TGTGCCAGCAGCCTCTCTTGGGAAAAACTGTTTTTT. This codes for CASSLSWEKLFF. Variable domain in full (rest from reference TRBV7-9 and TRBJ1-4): DTGVSQNPRHKITKRGQNVTFRCDPISEHNRLYWYRQTLGQGPEFLTYFQNEAQLEKSRLLSDRFSAERPKGSFSTLEIQRTEQGDSAMYLCASSLSWEKLFFGSGTQLSVL.

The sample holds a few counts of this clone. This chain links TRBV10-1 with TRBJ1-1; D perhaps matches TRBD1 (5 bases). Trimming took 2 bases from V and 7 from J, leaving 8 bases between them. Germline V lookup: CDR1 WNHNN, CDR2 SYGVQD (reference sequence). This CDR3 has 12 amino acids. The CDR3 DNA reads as TGCGCCAGCAGTGAGCCCCAGGGTGAAGCTTTCTTT. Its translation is CASSEPQGEAFF.

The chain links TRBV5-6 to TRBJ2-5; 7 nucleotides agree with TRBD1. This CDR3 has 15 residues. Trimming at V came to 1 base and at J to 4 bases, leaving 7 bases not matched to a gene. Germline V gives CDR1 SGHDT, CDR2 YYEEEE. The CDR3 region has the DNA TGTGCCAGCAGCTTGAGGTCCAGGGGGTTAGAGACCCAGTACTTC. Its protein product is CASSLRSRGLETQYF.